The source of this T cell receptor beta chain is a study of blood T cells in healthy people across ages. The CDR3 totals 15 residues. Deletions cut 3 bases from V and 4 bases from J, with 13 bases between. CDR1 and CDR2 (germline): MGHRA, YSYEKL. Primed by a sample-barcoded 5' primer and a J-beta primer mix, a second PCR proceeded for roughly 7 to 12 cycles. A single record per CDR3 protein comes from TCRdb applying MiXCR to the 5' RACE reads. The sample gives about a million distinct CDR3 sequences, about 53% of which show up once; over 20% is in the top ten. This clonotype appeared a few times. The clonotype was recovered from a woman between 55 and 75 years old in good health. The chain carries TRBV4-1 and TRBJ2-1; perhaps TRBD2 as D (6 bases). The source material was blood. CDR3 loop: CASSHAGTAYNEQFF. CDR3 DNA: TGCGCCAGCAGCCATGCCGGGACTGCTTACAATGAGCAGTTCTTC.